The T cell receptor (beta chain) described here comes from a study of blood T cell repertoires in COVID-19. Overall study: Both acute and convalescent COVID-19 samples were obtained from the United States, Italy and Spain. PBMCs, B-cell-depleted T cells, or T cells were the source of the cDNA or gDNA that made up the material.

Authors' methods: Amplification of reference gene primers was used by the study to estimate nucleated cell counts. Repertoires were generated with immunoSEQ multiplex PCR, while TCRdb's copy carries only in-frame clones and drops some. The D gene and trimming were derived from the DNA, and the V and J assignments and clone size from that table. The sample has a few hundred thousand clones, about nine tenths seen once. V was pared by 8 bases and J by 4 bases, with 8 bases of the junction left unmatched. The CDR3 loop spans 15 amino acids. From germline, CDR1 is SGHVS and CDR2 FNYEAQ. The receptor was isolated from a man aged 18 to 30 with active or convalescent COVID-19. The chain couples TRBV7-6 to TRBJ2-6; 7 bases are shared with TRBD1. The material sequenced was peripheral blood. In DNA, the CDR3 is TGTGCCAGCTTCGAAACAGGGGACGGGGCCAACGTCCTGACTTTC. It is translated as CASFETGDGANVLTF.